The T cell receptor (beta chain) under discussion was sequenced for a study of blood T cell repertoires in COVID-19 (dated by TCRdb to about 2020). At the level of the whole study: Collaborator samples came from the United States, Italy and Spain and covered acute and convalescent phases of COVID-19. The prospective study material was composed of cDNA or gDNA derived from T cells, B-cell-depleted T cells, or PBMCs. Subjects who had been exposed to COVID-19, were actively infected with it, or had recovered from it provided the deeply sampled blood TCRbeta repertoires that made up the dataset. The repertoires were released in a freely available public database intended as a resource for research on the immune response to SARS-CoV-2. Samples came from the ongoing ImmuneRACE study (first 160 participants) plus 1,254 subjects from 6 global collaborators. The sample metadata nearly always contained a de-identified subject ID, COVID-19 status, age in years and sex. Where available, HLA class I and class II types were taken from metadata supplied by the sample provider and were not determined by assay-based typing. The full study reports these points: The amount of clinical and demographic metadata varied by source and participant and was provided uncurated.

TCRbeta CDR3 regions were amplified from genomic DNA using the immunoSEQ Assay, a bias-controlled multiplex PCR. Turning to the authors' computational methods: Nucleated cell counts per sample were estimated from amplification of reference gene primers within the assay. To quantify the absolute abundance of each unique TCRbeta CDR3 rearrangement, sequence reads were collapsed and filtered. Productive Simpson clonality was computed per sample as the square root of Simpson's diversity index over productive rearrangements. The table comes from immuneACCESS by way of TCRdb, which keeps in-frame sequences with V and J called. Part of the clones is missing from these tables; in studies checked, under half for an unresolved V gene and the rest for unknown reasons. D and trimming were read from the DNA, whereas the V and J calls and clone size are those reported in that table. The sample table shows 250,000 or so clones, and 80% to 95% are seen once. The ten largest clones take up about 0.8% of the sample.

Details on this clone: Its cognate antigen has yet to be identified. Base-call qualities are not available, and no considerably larger clone is one nucleotide away.

In Seattle, one collaborating source enrolled patients while the infection was active and tracked those patients longitudinally over the course of disease. Collaborating institutions collected whole blood in K2EDTA tubes following their own protocols. For TCRbeta analysis, collaborator samples were shipped as frozen whole blood, as isolated PBMCs, or as DNA extracted from either sample type. Reading from cysteine to phenylalanine, the CDR3 counts 15 amino acids. The CDR3 DNA has 45 bases and is translated from base 1. Relative to germline, V is missing 5 bases and J is missing 2 bases, with 3 bases of the junction outside any gene match. Looking up the germline V gene yields CDR1 MGHDK and CDR2 SYGVNS.

The chain employs TRBV25-1 and TRBJ2-2; TRBD1 lines up with 9 middle nucleotides. Sequenced sample: peripheral blood. The source is a young man with COVID-19, enrolled during active disease. The sequenced DNA: TGTGCCAGCAGTTGGGGACAGGGTAACACCGGGGAGCTGTTTTTT. This is translated as CASSWGQGNTGELFF.